These 23 T cell receptor beta chains originate from one sample sequenced in a study of T cell responses to AZD1222 COVID-19 vaccine. Only in-frame clones appear in the TCRdb table, and some are missing; sequencing was by immunoSEQ multiplex PCR. The sample includes some 16,000 clones, over 60% seen only once; the top ten take 11% to 15%. This sample comprised peripheral blood, obtained 28 days after the second AZD1222 dose. The receptors here all came from an adult who received the AZD1222 COVID-19 vaccine.

V usage is TRBV18 and J usage is TRBJ1-2, with D maybe TRBD1 (6 bases). Germline lookup yields CDR1 KGHSH and CDR2 LQKENI. CDR3 length: 15 residues. The V end lost 3 bases, the J end lost 4 bases, and 15 bases lay between the germline ends. The CDR3 sequence: CASSPFQGIGYGYTF. CDR3 in DNA: TGTGCCAGCTCACCTTTTCAGGGGATAGGCTATGGCTACACCTTC.

The chain uses TRBV28 and TRBJ2-2; 9 bases align to TRBD2. Germline V gene lookup returns CDR1 MDHEN and CDR2 SYDVKM. Trimming at V came to 3 bases and at J to 4 bases, leaving 6 bases not matched to a gene. The CDR3 runs to 16 residues. The chain's CDR3 is CASSLAGGPVTGELFF. The CDR3 bases are TGTGCCAGCAGTTTGGCGGGGGGGCCGGTCACCGGGGAGCTGTTTTTT. Using reference TRBV28 and TRBJ2-2 for the parts outside the CDR3, the full variable domain is DVKVTQSSRYLVKRTGEKVFLECVQDMDHENMFWYRQDPGLGLRLIYFSYDVKMKEKGDIPEGYSVSREKKERFSLILESASTNQTSMYLCASSLAGGPVTGELFFGEGSRLTVL.

V usage is TRBV3-1 (or the pseudogene TRBV3-2) and J usage is TRBJ1-1, with D uncertain. The length of the CDR3 is 15 residues. Deletions cut 2 bases from V and 0 bases from J, with 10 bases between. CDR1 LGHDT and CDR2 YNNKEL come from the germline V gene (reference sequence). For the CDR3, the DNA is TGTGCCAGCAGCCAATCGACACCAATGAACACTGAAGCTTTCTTT. This gives the protein CASSQSTPMNTEAFF.

This clone has only a few counts. The rearrangement uses TRBV12-3 or TRBV12-4 and TRBJ2-5; D perhaps matches TRBD2 (7 bases). This CDR3 has 13 amino acids. The V gene lost 8 bases and the J gene lost 5 bases, with 15 bases spanning the gap. The CDR3 spells CASLPGGSETQYF. The CDR3 DNA sequence: TGTGCCAGCCTCCCGGGGGGCTCGGAGACCCAGTACTTC.

The rearrangement joins TRBV4-3 to TRBJ1-1, with TRBD1 identical over 7 bases. Germline lookup yields CDR1 LGHNA and CDR2 YSLEER. Trimming took 3 bases from V and 6 from J; bases not matched to a gene: 4. The length of the CDR3 is 13 residues. The CDR3 bases are TGCGCCAGCAGCCACCCGGGGACAGCTGAAGCTTTCTTT. The encoded protein is CASSHPGTAEAFF.

The chain links TRBV6-1 to TRBJ1-5, with D unresolved. This CDR3 spans 18 amino acids. With 1 base removed from V and 0 bases from J, the gap between germline ends came to 16 bases. Germline assignment: CDR1 MNHNS and CDR2 SASEGT. DNA for the CDR3: TGTGCCAGCAGTGAAGAAGTCCTGGTGGGTTATAGCAATCAGCCCCAGCATTTT. Translating gives CASSEEVLVGYSNQPQHF.

V gene TRBV4-3 combines with J gene TRBJ1-2; D might be TRBD1 (6 bases). There are 13 residues in the CDR3. The V and J ends lost 0 bases and 6 bases respectively, with 8 bases between them. Looked up from germline, CDR1 is LGHNA and CDR2 is YSLEER. The CDR3 coding sequence is TGCGCCAGCAGCCAAGATTCAGGGGATGGCTACACCTTC. Encoded protein: CASSQDSGDGYTF.

V gene TRBV5-1 combines with J gene TRBJ2-5, with 9 bases fitting TRBD1. The CDR3 contains 14 residues. The germline gives CDR1 SGHRS, CDR2 YFSETQ. After removal of 4 bases from V and 7 bases from J, the junction contained 8 bases not matched to a gene. The CDR3 protein is CASSLRTGAVTQYF. The DNA of the CDR3 is TGCGCCAGCAGCCTCCGGACAGGGGCGGTGACCCAGTACTTC. The complete variable domain, with remaining parts taken from reference TRBV5-1 and TRBJ2-5, reads KAGVTQTPRYLIKTRGQQVTLSCSPISGHRSVSWYQQTPGQGLQFLFEYFSETQRNKGNFPGRFSGRQFSNSRSEMNVSTLELGDSALYLCASSLRTGAVTQYFGPGTRLLVL.

The V and J genes are TRBV7-9 and TRBJ2-5, with D perhaps TRBD2 (5 bases). V was shortened by 5 bases and J by 5 bases, with 15 bases between the two germline ends. Germline V lookup: CDR1 SEHNR, CDR2 FQNEAQ (reference sequence). The CDR3 is 14 amino acids. The CDR3: CASSRSAAVETQYF. The CDR3 DNA follows: TGTGCCAGCAGCCGGAGCGCAGCGGTCGAGACCCAGTACTTC.

The V gene is TRBV6-5, the J gene TRBJ2-1; D is possibly TRBD1 or TRBD2 (5 bases each). The germline V and J ends were trimmed by 2 bases and 7 bases, with 12 bases remaining between them. The germline V gene encodes CDR1 MNHEY and CDR2 SVGAGI. There are 14 residues in the CDR3. The CDR3 region has the DNA TGTGCCAGCAGTTACGACGGGGCTTCTAATGAGCAGTTCTTC. Its translation is CASSYDGASNEQFF.

The V and J genes are TRBV12-5 and TRBJ2-1; 10 nucleotides match TRBD2. CDR3 length equals 17 residues. The V gene's germline CDR1 is LGHNT and CDR2 FRNRAP. The V and J ends lost 4 bases and 2 bases, in that order; junction bases with no gene match: 8. CDR3 sequence reads: CASGSRGTSATYNEQFF. CDR3 DNA: TGTGCTAGTGGTTCCCGTGGGACTAGCGCAACCTACAATGAGCAGTTCTTC.

The chain is built from TRBV6-5 and TRBJ1-5; the D gene is possibly TRBD1 (5 bases). Germline lookup yields CDR1 MNHEY and CDR2 SVGAGI. Trimming left V 5 bases short and J 7 bases short, with 18 bases between. The length of the CDR3 is 15 residues. CDR3 residues: CASSPSDSTQQPQHF. For the CDR3, the DNA is TGTGCCAGCAGTCCTAGCGACAGCACCCAACAGCCCCAGCATTTT.

The rearrangement joins TRBV18 to TRBJ1-3; D remains unclear. Trimming removed 3 bases from V and 1 base from J, with 7 bases in between. Per the germline V gene, CDR1 is KGHSH and CDR2 is LQKENI. The CDR3 is 14 amino acids. The CDR3 nucleotides are TGTGCCAGCTCACCGTCGCGGTCTGGAAACACCATATATTTT. This codes for CASSPSRSGNTIYF.

The chain uses TRBV18 and TRBJ2-7, with 7 positions matching TRBD2. The CDR3 runs to 14 residues. Germline V gene data show CDR1 as KGHSH and CDR2 as LQKENI. With V trimmed by 3 bases and J by 7 bases, 9 bases remained unmatched. The CDR3 sequence is CASSPRGLLDEQYF. The DNA of the CDR3 is TGTGCCAGCTCACCGAGGGGACTATTAGATGAGCAGTACTTC.

Here the CDR3 reads CASSSRLVANTQYF. Written as DNA, the CDR3 is TGTGCCAGCAGCTCCCGACTAGTTGCAAATACGCAGTATTTT. The J gene is TRBJ2-3, the V gene TRBV7-2; a possible D gene is TRBD2 (6 bases). CDR3 length equals 14 residues. The germline gives CDR1 SGHTA, CDR2 FQGNSA. Trimming cost V 4 bases and J 7 bases, with 15 bases left between them.

The V and J genes are TRBV6-6 and TRBJ1-4, with D hard to call. The CDR3 consists of 12 residues. Trimming removed 5 bases from V and 7 bases from J, with 8 bases in between. CDR1 and CDR2 (germline): MNHNY, SVGAGI (reference sequence). In DNA form, the CDR3 reads TGTGCCAGCAGTCAGGCTGGTGAAAAACTGTTTTTT. It encodes CASSQAGEKLFF.

The chain has TRBV2 and TRBJ2-5, with 8 bases fitting TRBD2. The CDR3 runs 14 residues. The J segment lost 4 bases and the V segment lost 7 bases, leaving 8 bases of the junction unmatched. Germline CDR1 SNHLY, CDR2 FYNNEI. CDR3 region: CASTQAGARETQYF. CDR3 coding DNA: TGTGCCAGCACCCAAGCGGGGGCCCGAGAGACCCAGTACTTC.

V is TRBV5-1 and J is TRBJ1-1, with D perhaps TRBD1 (5 bases). V was clipped by 2 bases and J by 5 bases, with 13 bases between them. The CDR3 runs to 14 residues. Looked up from germline, CDR1 is SGHRS and CDR2 is YFSETQ. The CDR3 is CASSLTGGGTEAFF. The CDR3 DNA sequence: TGCGCCAGCAGCTTAACGGGGGGTGGAACTGAAGCTTTCTTT.

J is TRBJ2-7 and V is TRBV12-3 or TRBV12-4; possibly TRBD1 or TRBD2 for D (6 bases each). The CDR3 has 12 amino acids. V shed 6 bases and J shed 6 bases, with 12 bases lying between them. CDR3: CASSRRGVEQYF. The CDR3 coding sequence is TGTGCCAGCAGCCGAAGGGGGGTCGAGCAGTACTTC.

This rearrangement joins TRBV7-9 to TRBJ2-2; the D gene could be TRBD1 or TRBD2 (5 bases each). Germline assignment: CDR1 SEHNR and CDR2 FQNEAQ (reference sequence). V lost 0 bases, J lost 5 bases, and 7 bases lay in between. The CDR3 contains 14 residues. This CDR3 is CASSLAGTTGELFF. The CDR3 nucleotides are TGTGCCAGCAGCTTAGCAGGGACGACCGGGGAGCTGTTTTTT.

V is TRBV4-3 and J is TRBJ1-6; perhaps TRBD1 as D (6 bases). Germline lookup yields CDR1 LGHNA and CDR2 YSLEER. The CDR3 is 15 amino acids. V was trimmed by 0 bases and J by 9 bases, leaving 12 bases between them. This CDR3 is CASSQDSGAGSPLHF. CDR3 DNA sequence: TGCGCCAGCAGCCAAGATTCGGGGGCGGGTTCACCCCTCCACTTT.

The chain joins TRBV3-1 (or the pseudogene TRBV3-2) to TRBJ1-2; D is ambiguous. V was pared by 0 bases and J by 5 bases, with 7 bases between. Per the germline V gene, CDR1 is LGHDT and CDR2 is YNNKEL (reference sequence). This CDR3 region has 13 residues. CDR3 residues: CASSQDQLYGYTF. The DNA of the CDR3 is TGTGCCAGCAGCCAAGATCAGCTTTATGGCTACACCTTC.

V usage is TRBV19 and J usage is TRBJ1-2; 11 positions agree with TRBD1. Germline V gene data show CDR1 as LNHDA and CDR2 as SQIVND (reference sequence). The CDR3 loop spans 15 amino acids. Unmatched junction bases numbered 8, after V lost 5 bases and J lost 6 bases. CDR3 bases: TGTGCCAGTAGTCTTGGACAGGGGGCAGAGGATGGCTACACCTTC. Translating gives CASSLGQGAEDGYTF.